This entry lists 11 T cell receptor beta chains sequenced from one sample in a study of regulatory T cells in long-lasting Graves disease. TCR beta libraries were built with iRepertoire HTBI primers and Arm-PCR of CDR3 regions. TCRdb re-analysed the multiplex PCR reads in MiXCR, keeping a single row per CDR3 protein. Here the sample spans more than 450,000 distinct CDR3 sequences, around 12% being singletons. Time point described: newly diagnosed GD, antithyroid drugs for less than 3 months. After RNA was extracted from PBMCs, the TCR library was made from it. Separately, the same data were catalogued under a study of T cells in Graves' hyperthyroidism and ophthalmopathy.

The sequencing here drew on peripheral blood mononuclear cells (PBMCs), taken at new diagnosis, from a patient treated with antithyroid drugs. These receptors were taken from a woman aged 25 to 39 with Graves disease.

This clonotype was seen many times. Lacking the conserved final phenylalanine or tryptophan, this CDR3 likely reflects a read error. V is TRBV20-1 and J is TRBJ2-1, with 7 bases matching TRBD1. The CDR3 spans 16 residues. V lost 1 base and J lost 1; bases outside the gene matches: 7. The germline V gene encodes CDR1 DFQATT and CDR2 SNEGSKA (reference sequence). The CDR3 region has the DNA TGCAGTGCTAGAGGCTTGACAGGGCAGTCCTACAATGAGCAGTTCCTC. Translated, it gives CSARGLTGQSYNEQFL.

This clonotype came up many times. The chain recombines TRBV11-2 with TRBJ2-3, with 9 bases that match TRBD2. This CDR3 region has 17 residues. Germline V gene sequence: CDR1 SGHAT, CDR2 FQNNGV. V was clipped by 3 bases and J by 2 bases; unmatched bases: 9. This CDR3 reads CASSFPTSGKFTDTQYF. CDR3 bases: TGTGCCAGCAGCTTCCCGACTAGCGGAAAATTCACAGATACGCAGTATTTT.

This clonotype was picked up many times. The chain joins TRBV20-1 to TRBJ2-7, with D unresolved. This CDR3 is built from 15 residues. CDR1 and CDR2 from the germline V gene are DFQATT and SNEGSKA (reference sequence). V lost 0 bases and J lost 1, with 13 bases in between. The CDR3 spells CSARDPLHTSYEQYF. CDR3 bases: TGCAGTGCTAGAGATCCCCTTCACACATCCTACGAGCAGTACTTC.

This clonotype was seen many times. The chain joins TRBV2 to TRBJ1-5; 9 bases match TRBD1. Germline trimming cut 0 bases from V and 9 bases from J; bases unmatched to any gene: 6. Per the germline V gene, CDR1 is SNHLY and CDR2 is FYNNEI. This CDR3 has 15 amino acids. CDR3 DNA: TGTGCCAGCAGTGAAGCCCCGGACAGGGGACCGCCCCAGCATTTT. It yields the protein CASSEAPDRGPPQHF.

The chain links TRBV2 to TRBJ2-7; D possibly corresponds to TRBD2 (6 bases). In germline, CDR1 is SNHLY, CDR2 FYNNEI. CDR3 length: 12 amino acids. Trimming left V 6 bases short and J 5 bases short, with 11 bases between. DNA of the CDR3: TGTGCCAGCAGAAAAATAGCGGACGAGCAGTACTTC. Translating gives CASRKIADEQYF. Looking up the rest from reference TRBV2 and TRBJ2-7 gives the full variable domain: EPEVTQTPSHQVTQMGQEVILRCVPISNHLYFYWYRQILGQKVEFLVSFYNNEISEKSEIFDDQFSVERPDGSNFTLKIRSTKLEDSAMYFCASRKIADEQYFGPGTRLTVT.

The sample holds a few counts of this clonotype. This chain uses TRBV5-1 with TRBJ1-3; D not certain. Trimming stripped 0 bases from V and 2 bases from J, with 12 bases between. This CDR3 is 16 amino acids long. In germline, CDR1 is SGHRS, CDR2 YFSETQ. The CDR3 sequence is CASSLEAFTTGNTIYF. In DNA form, the CDR3 reads TGCGCCAGCAGCTTGGAAGCGTTCACTACTGGAAACACCATATATTTT.

This clonotype was detected a few times. The chain employs TRBV20-1 and TRBJ2-5; D might be TRBD1 (6 bases). The V end was cut by 6 bases, the J end by 7 bases, with 15 bases between. CDR3 length equals 12 residues. Germline CDR1 reads DFQATT; CDR2 reads SNEGSKA (reference sequence). CDR3 sequence reads: CSATGPSGTQYF. The DNA of the CDR3 is TGCAGTGCCACAGGGCCCTCGGGGACCCAGTACTTC.

This clonotype was detected ten times or more. This chain links TRBV3-1 with TRBJ2-1; D is unclear. V gave up 1 base and J gave up 9 bases, with 13 bases separating them. The germline CDR1 and CDR2 sequences are LGHDT and YNNKEL (reference sequence). This CDR3 contains 14 residues. As DNA, the CDR3 is TGTGCCAGCAGCCAAGCGGGTAGCAACGGTGAGCAGTTCTTC. Amino acid sequence: CASSQAGSNGEQFF.

This clonotype has a count of ten or more. The V gene is TRBV20-1, the J gene TRBJ2-1; 11 bases align to TRBD2. The CDR3 length is 15 residues. With 4 bases clipped from V and 4 bases from J, the junction kept 6 bases outside the gene matches. CDR1 is DFQATT, CDR2 SNEGSKA, per germline (reference sequence). The CDR3 DNA is TGCAGTGCTACTTCCGGGACTAGCGGATACAATGAGCAGTTCTTC. Its protein is CSATSGTSGYNEQFF.

This clonotype was counted many times. Written as DNA, the CDR3 is TGTGCCAGCAGTGAAGGCCTCGCCACTGAAGCTTTCTTT. Amino acid sequence: CASSEGLATEAFF. J is TRBJ1-1 and V is TRBV2; D not resolved. In germline, CDR1 is SNHLY, CDR2 FYNNEI. The CDR3 extends over 13 amino acids. Trimming shortened V by 1 base and J by 4 bases, and 7 bases separated the two germline ends. Full variable domain (outside the CDR3, taken from reference TRBV2 and TRBJ1-1): EPEVTQTPSHQVTQMGQEVILRCVPISNHLYFYWYRQILGQKVEFLVSFYNNEISEKSEIFDDQFSVERPDGSNFTLKIRSTKLEDSAMYFCASSEGLATEAFFGQGTRLTVV.

To note about this clonotype: This likely stems from a read error, as it lies one base from a far larger clone. The chain uses TRBV11-1 and TRBJ2-7; D is uncertain. Germline-derived CDR1 and CDR2 are SGHAT and FQDESV (reference sequence). Between the trimmed V and J ends, which lost 1 base and 3 bases, there was a span of 13 bases. The CDR3 totals 15 residues. The CDR3 region has the DNA TGTGCCAGCAGCTTAGTCCGGACCCTCGACTACGAGCAGTACTTC. Its translation is CASSLVRTLDYEQYF.